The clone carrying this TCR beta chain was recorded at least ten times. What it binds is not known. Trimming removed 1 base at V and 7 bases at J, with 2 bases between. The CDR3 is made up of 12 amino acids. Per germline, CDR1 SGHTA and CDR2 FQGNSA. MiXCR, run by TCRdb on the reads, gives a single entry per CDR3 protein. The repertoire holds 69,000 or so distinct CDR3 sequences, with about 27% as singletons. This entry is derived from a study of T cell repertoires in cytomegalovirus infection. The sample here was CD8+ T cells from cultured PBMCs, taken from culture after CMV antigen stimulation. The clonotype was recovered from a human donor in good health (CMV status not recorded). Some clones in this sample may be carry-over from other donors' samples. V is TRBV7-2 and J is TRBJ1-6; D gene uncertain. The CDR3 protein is CASSLENSPLHF. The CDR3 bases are TGTGCCAGCAGCTTAGAAAATTCACCCCTCCACTTT.